Listed below are T cell receptor beta chains from one sample, sequenced in a study of cytomegalovirus exposure and HLA in healthy donors. The table came from immunoSEQ multiplex PCR; TCRdb's copy has only in-frame clones and leaves some out. The sample includes about 49,000 clones, about 90% of them seen just once. The source material was PBMCs. The receptors here all came from a young man in good health and CMV-seronegative. Both conserved end residues are part of each CDR3. D genes are given only for firm matches. Some rows mark clone size as missing; the rest say once, few, many or name a class of expanded clone.

J	size	V	D	CDR3	DNA
TRBJ2-5	-	TRBV28	TRBD2	CASSSGLAGPQETQYF	TGTGCCAGCAGTTCAGGACTAGCGGGACCCCAAGAGACCCAGTACTTC
TRBJ2-1	-	TRBV4-2	-	CASSQELRREYNEQFF	TGTGCCAGCAGCCAAGAGCTCCGGCGGGAATACAATGAGCAGTTCTTC
TRBJ1-1	-	TRBV7-2	-	CASSLGGGNTEAFF	TGTGCCAGCAGCTTGGGGGGGGGAAACACTGAAGCTTTCTTT
TRBJ2-1	once	TRBV4-1	TRBD1	CASSQPTGGNYNEQFF	TGCGCCAGCAGCCAGCCGACAGGGGGTAACTACAATGAGCAGTTCTTC
TRBJ2-7	-	TRBV15	-	CATSRDLESSYEQYF	TGTGCCACCAGCAGAGATTTGGAGTCCTCCTACGAGCAGTACTTC
TRBJ2-2	-	TRBV18	TRBD2	CASSPGTSGHTGELFF	TGTGCCAGCTCACCAGGGACTAGCGGACACACCGGGGAGCTGTTTTTT
TRBJ2-7	few	TRBV28	TRBD2	CASSGTSGRGGYEQYF	TGTGCCAGCAGCGGGACTAGCGGGAGAGGGGGCTACGAGCAGTACTTC
TRBJ2-7	-	TRBV28	TRBD1	CASSLFVGQGAQEPSAKYEQYF	TGTGCCAGCAGTTTATTTGTGGGACAGGGGGCCCAGGAGCCCTCGGCTAAATACGAGCAGTACTTC
TRBJ2-7	-	TRBV30	-	CAWSDHGSGGNEQYF	TGTGCCTGGAGTGACCACGGCTCTGGGGGGAACGAGCAGTACTTC
TRBJ2-5	-	TRBV18	-	CASSPKSQETQYF	TGTGCCAGCTCACCCAAATCCCAAGAGACCCAGTACTTC
TRBJ2-1	-	TRBV6-5	TRBD2	CASSSGREGNEQFF	TGTGCCAGCAGTTCTGGGCGGGAGGGCAATGAGCAGTTCTTC
TRBJ1-2	once	TRBV25-1	-	CASSETLGGGYTF	TGTGCCAGCAGTGAAACTCTGGGGGGAGGCTACACCTTC
TRBJ2-3	-	TRBV7-9	-	CASSSPTGSSFDTQYF	TGTGCCAGCAGTTCTCCTACAGGGTCTTCTTTTGATACGCAGTATTTT
TRBJ2-3	-	TRBV6-6	-	CASSYSANTDTQYF	TGTGCCAGCAGTTACTCGGCCAACACAGATACGCAGTATTTT
TRBJ2-3	-	TRBV9	TRBD2	CASSWGTASGSFTDTQYF	TGTGCCAGCAGCTGGGGGACGGCTAGCGGGAGTTTTACAGATACGCAGTATTTT
TRBJ1-1	-	TRBV5-5	-	CASGITGLGTEAFF	TGTGCCAGCGGAATTACAGGGTTGGGCACTGAAGCTTTCTTT
TRBJ1-4	-	TRBV6-6	-	CASSFLLAPRSERLFF	TGTGCCAGCAGTTTCCTCCTGGCCCCACGGAGTGAAAGACTGTTTTTT
TRBJ1-2	-	TRBV28	-	CASSFIVAGYTF	TGTGCCAGCAGTTTCATTGTGGCTGGCTACACCTTC
TRBJ2-2	-	TRBV21-1	-	CASSGPWASGKGYANTGELFF	TGTGCCAGCAGCGGGCCCTGGGCCAGCGGGAAAGGGTATGCGAACACCGGGGAGCTGTTTTTT
TRBJ1-1	-	TRBV7-3	TRBD1	CASSLEGGLNTEAFF	TGTGCCAGCAGCTTAGAAGGGGGCCTGAACACTGAAGCTTTCTTT
TRBJ1-2	-	TRBV7-9	TRBD1	CASSLRTGAGYTF	TGTGCCAGCAGCCTCAGGACAGGGGCCGGCTACACCTTC
TRBJ1-2	-	TRBV18	-	CASSPLSGEGYGYTF	TGTGCCAGCTCACCCCTTTCAGGGGAGGGCTATGGCTACACCTTC
TRBJ2-5	-	TRBV9	-	CASSVRNSPETQYF	TGTGCCAGCAGCGTAAGGAACAGCCCAGAGACCCAGTACTTC
TRBJ2-6	-	TRBV6-5	TRBD1	CASAGGAGANVLTF	TGTGCCAGCGCAGGGGGAGCTGGGGCCAACGTCCTGACTTTC
TRBJ2-1	-	TRBV29-1	TRBD2	CSVEVLGGIVNEQFF	TGCAGCGTTGAAGTCTTGGGAGGGATCGTCAATGAGCAGTTCTTC
TRBJ2-7	-	TRBV15	-	CATSRGIWGGQNEQYF	TGTGCCACCAGCAGAGGAATTTGGGGGGGCCAAAACGAGCAGTACTTC
TRBJ1-3	-	TRBV30	-	CAWSVRGVPSGNTIYF	TGTGCCTGGAGTGTACGTGGAGTCCCCTCTGGAAACACCATATATTTT
TRBJ2-6	-	TRBV9	-	CASSVGVSGANVLTF	TGTGCCAGCAGCGTAGGTGTATCCGGGGCCAACGTCCTGACTTTC
TRBJ2-7	-	TRBV5-5	-	CASSLGGATSYEQYF	TGTGCCAGCAGCTTGGGGGGCGCTACCAGCTACGAGCAGTACTTC
TRBJ2-6	-	TRBV27	-	CASSSLAGALRANVLTF	TGTGCCAGCAGTTCCCTCGCAGGGGCCCTTAGGGCCAACGTCCTGACTTTC
TRBJ2-7	-	TRBV21-1	-	CASSKVGGAEEQYF	TGTGCCAGCAGCAAGGTCGGAGGGGCAGAAGAGCAGTACTTC
TRBJ2-7	-	TRBV5-4	TRBD2	CASSFLAGESHEQYF	TGTGCCAGCAGCTTTCTAGCGGGAGAATCCCACGAGCAGTACTTC
TRBJ2-5	-	TRBV29-1	TRBD2	CSVGEGSTQETQYF	TGCAGCGTTGGGGAGGGGTCGACACAAGAGACCCAGTACTTC
TRBJ2-1	-	TRBV19	TRBD1	CASSMPGQGHFGAFF	TGTGCCAGTAGTATGCCGGGACAGGGACATTTTGGTGCGTTCTTC
TRBJ1-1	-	TRBV18	-	CASSFEGGNTEAFF	TGTGCCAGCTCCTTTGAGGGCGGGAACACTGAAGCTTTCTTT
TRBJ2-5	-	TRBV11-3	-	CASSLGTTSPGTQYF	TGTGCCAGCAGCTTAGGAACAACTAGTCCGGGGACCCAGTACTTC